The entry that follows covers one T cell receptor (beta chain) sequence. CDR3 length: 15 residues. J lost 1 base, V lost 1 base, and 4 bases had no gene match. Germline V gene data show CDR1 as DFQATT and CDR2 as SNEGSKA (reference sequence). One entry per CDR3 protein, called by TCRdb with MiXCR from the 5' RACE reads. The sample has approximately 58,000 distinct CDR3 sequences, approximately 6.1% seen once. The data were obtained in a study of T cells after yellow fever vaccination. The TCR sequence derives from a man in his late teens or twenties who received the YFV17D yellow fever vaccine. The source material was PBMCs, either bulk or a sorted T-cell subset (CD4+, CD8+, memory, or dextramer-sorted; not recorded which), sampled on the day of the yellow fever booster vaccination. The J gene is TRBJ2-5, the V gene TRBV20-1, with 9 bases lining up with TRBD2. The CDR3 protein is CSARVASGAQETQYF. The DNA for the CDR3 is TGCAGTGCTAGAGTGGCTAGCGGGGCCCAAGAGACCCAGTACTTC.